This TCR beta chain comes out of a study of shared clonotypes between healthy human individuals. Investigators spread the genomic DNA of each subset evenly over several immunoSEQ plates. Clones were sequenced by immunoSEQ multiplex PCR, and TCRdb holds only the in-frame ones, with some missing. The table shows roughly 810,000 clones, with about 96% occurring only once. As defined, naive CD8 cells were CD45RO-negative and positively selected for CCR7, with terminally differentiated effector memory CD45RA+ cells excluded. V lost 4 bases to trimming and J lost 1 base, with 12 bases between them. From germline, CDR1 is SGHDT and CDR2 YYEEEE. The CDR3 is made up of 14 amino acids.

This receptor was taken from a man younger than 40 in good health. Sequencing was performed on naive CD8+ T cells sorted from blood. This chain uses TRBV5-6 with TRBJ2-7; D is unclear. CDR3 region: CASSPFRASYEQYF. CDR3 nucleotide sequence: TGTGCCAGCAGCCCATTCCGGGCATCCTACGAGCAGTACTTC.